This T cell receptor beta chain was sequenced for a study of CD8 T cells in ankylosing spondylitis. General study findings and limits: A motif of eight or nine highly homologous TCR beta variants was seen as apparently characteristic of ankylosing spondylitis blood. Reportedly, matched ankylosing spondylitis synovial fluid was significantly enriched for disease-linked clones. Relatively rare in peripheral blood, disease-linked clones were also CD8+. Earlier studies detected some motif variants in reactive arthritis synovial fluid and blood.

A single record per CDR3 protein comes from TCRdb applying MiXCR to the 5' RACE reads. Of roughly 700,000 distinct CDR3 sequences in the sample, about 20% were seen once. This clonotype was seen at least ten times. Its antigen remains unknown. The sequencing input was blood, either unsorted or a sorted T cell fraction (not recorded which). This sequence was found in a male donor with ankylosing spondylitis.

CDR3 amino acids: CSVPGGNRETQYF. As DNA, the CDR3 is TGCAGCGTCCCTGGAGGTAATCGGGAGACCCAGTACTTC. The chain couples TRBV29-1 to TRBJ2-5; D is perhaps TRBD2 (5 bases). V dropped 6 bases and J dropped 5 bases, with 16 bases sitting between them. Germline CDR1 is SQVTM and CDR2 is ANQGSEA. The CDR3 length is 13 residues.